This passage covers 18 T cell receptor beta chains from one sample sequenced in a study of cytomegalovirus exposure and HLA in healthy donors. The PCR made use of 60 Vbeta and 13 Jbeta primers. Generated by immunoSEQ multiplex PCR, the TCRdb table keeps only in-frame clones and is missing some. Of some 130,000 clones in the sample, roughly 77% were seen once. Specimen: PBMCs. All receptors come from a man younger than 40 in good health.

This chain joins TRBV5-1 and TRBJ2-1; TRBD1 agrees at 9 bases. V gave up 3 bases and J gave up 6 bases; unmatched junction bases: 7. Per germline, CDR1 SGHRS and CDR2 YFSETQ. The CDR3 covers 15 residues. CDR3 nucleotides: TGCGCCAGCAGCTCCCCCGGGACAGGGACCAATGAGCAGTTCTTC. Translation gives CASSSPGTGTNEQFF.

V and J are TRBV18 and TRBJ2-3; perhaps TRBD2 as D (6 bases). The V gene's germline CDR1 is KGHSH and CDR2 LQKENI. V dropped 3 bases and J dropped 3 bases, with 7 bases sitting between them. This CDR3 has 13 amino acids. The CDR3 bases are TGTGCCAGCTCACCTGCGGGGACAGATACGCAGTATTTT. Protein sequence: CASSPAGTDTQYF.

This clone was seen a handful of times. The chain couples TRBV6-5 to TRBJ2-1; a weak D match, TRBD1 (8 bases). The CDR3 spans 13 residues. V lost 6 bases to trimming and J lost 8 bases, with 14 bases between them. CDR1 is MNHEY and CDR2 is SVGAGI in the germline V gene. The CDR3 DNA follows: TGTGCCAGCAGGCGACAGGGGAGGGATGAGCAGTTCTTC. This encodes CASRRQGRDEQFF.

The V gene is TRBV29-1, the J gene TRBJ2-1; 9 nucleotides line up with TRBD2. J gave up 0 bases and V 0 bases, and 6 bases lay outside the gene matches. Germline V gene lookup returns CDR1 SQVTM and CDR2 ANQGSEA. There are 17 residues in the CDR3. The chain's CDR3 is CSVEDLLAGSSYNEQFF. The CDR3 region has the DNA TGCAGCGTTGAAGATCTCCTAGCGGGAAGCTCCTACAATGAGCAGTTCTTC.

The chain has TRBV5-4 and TRBJ2-3; 8 nucleotides line up with TRBD2. J lost 2 bases, V lost 4 bases, and 9 bases had no gene match. There are 16 residues in the CDR3. Germline CDR1 SGHNT, CDR2 YYREEE (reference sequence). CDR3 in DNA: TGTGCCAGCAGCCATTGGACTAGCCCCGACACAGATACGCAGTATTTT. This gives the protein CASSHWTSPDTDTQYF.

Regarding this clone: One junction end does not reproduce the germline sequence, and a read error may be involved. The V gene is TRBV7-9, the J gene TRBJ1-1, with a weak D call TRBD1 (5 bases). Germline CDR1 and CDR2: SEHNR and FQNEAQ (reference sequence). This CDR3 spans 13 amino acids. CDR3 DNA sequence: TGTTCCAGCAGCTTGGGGCCCAACACTGAAGCTTTCTTT. It encodes CSSSLGPNTEAFF.

This clone was counted between two and nine times. V gene TRBV30 combines with J gene TRBJ1-1; D is uncertain. V lost 2 bases and J lost 3, with 10 bases in between. CDR1 and CDR2 (germline): GTSNPN, SVGIG (reference sequence). There are 13 residues in the CDR3. The CDR3 sequence is CAWSRYRDTEAFF. The CDR3 DNA sequence: TGTGCCTGGAGTCGGTACCGGGACACTGAAGCTTTCTTT.

The genes are TRBV11-2 and TRBJ2-2; a weak D match, TRBD1 (6 bases). This CDR3 region has 13 residues. CDR1 and CDR2 from the germline V gene are SGHAT and FQNNGV. V lost 5 bases, J lost 5 bases, and 9 bases lay in between. As DNA, the CDR3 is TGTGCCAGCAGCCTTACAGGGACCGGGGAGCTGTTTTTT. It is translated as CASSLTGTGELFF. Filled out from reference TRBV11-2 and TRBJ2-2, the complete variable domain reads EAGVAQSPRYKIIEKRQSVAFWCNPISGHATLYWYQQILGQGPKLLIQFQNNGVVDDSQLPKDRFSAERLKGVDSTLKIQPAKLEDSAVYLCASSLTGTGELFFGEGSRLTVL.

V and J are TRBV6-5 and TRBJ2-5; a possible D gene is TRBD2 (6 bases). Germline CDR1 MNHEY, CDR2 SVGAGI. V lost 6 bases and J lost 7, with 21 bases in between. This CDR3 has 15 amino acids. The CDR3 DNA reads TGTGCCAGCAGGTCGTACTTGGTGGAGGGCGGGACCCAGTACTTC. It is translated as CASRSYLVEGGTQYF.

This chain's CDR3 is CASRVSGTDAEAFF. The CDR3, as DNA: TGTGCCAGCAGAGTTTCAGGGACAGATGCTGAAGCTTTCTTT. V is TRBV5-4 and J is TRBJ1-1, with 7 bases lining up with TRBD1. V trimming: 5 bases; J trimming: 6 bases; junction bases outside the gene matches: 10. The CDR3 sequence is 14 residues long. The germline CDR1 and CDR2 sequences are SGHNT and YYREEE (reference sequence).

V usage is TRBV29-1 and J usage is TRBJ1-1; D perhaps matches TRBD1 (6 bases). The germline V gene has CDR1 SQVTM and CDR2 ANQGSEA. V dropped 5 bases and J dropped 0 bases, with 10 bases sitting between them. The CDR3 loop spans 13 amino acids. The CDR3 DNA sequence: TGCAGCGTTACCCAGGGGATGAACACTGAAGCTTTCTTT. This encodes CSVTQGMNTEAFF.

The rearrangement uses TRBV6-4 and TRBJ2-2; possibly TRBD1 for D (6 bases). The V gene lost 0 bases and the J gene lost 7 bases, with 9 bases spanning the gap. The CDR3 runs to 14 residues. Germline CDR1 is MRHNA and CDR2 is SNTAGT. The CDR3 nucleotides are TGTGCCAGCAGTGACTCTTGGGACAACGGGGAGCTGTTTTTT. This gives the protein CASSDSWDNGELFF.

J is TRBJ2-1 and V is TRBV7-8, with D perhaps matching TRBD2 (5 bases). The CDR3 totals 16 residues. V gave up 1 base and J gave up 2 bases, with 12 bases separating them. CDR1 is SGHVS, CDR2 FQNEAQ, per germline. DNA of the CDR3: TGTGCCAGCAGCTTAGTGAGGGCTAGGGCCTACAATGAGCAGTTCTTC. It codes for CASSLVRARAYNEQFF.

The chain recombines TRBV2 with TRBJ2-2; D unclear. Germline CDR1 and CDR2: SNHLY and FYNNEI. The V gene lost 5 bases and the J gene lost 6 bases, with 10 bases spanning the gap. The CDR3 loop spans 13 amino acids. The CDR3 here is CASSFEVPGELFF. CDR3 nucleotides: TGTGCCAGCAGTTTTGAGGTGCCCGGGGAGCTGTTTTTT.

Only one count was recorded for this clone. The V gene is TRBV18, the J gene TRBJ2-7; TRBD2 matches 9 bases. Germline lookup yields CDR1 KGHSH and CDR2 LQKENI. The CDR3 totals 17 residues. The trim removed 3 bases at V and 4 bases at J, leaving 13 bases unmatched. In nucleotides, the CDR3 is TGTGCCAGCTCACCTCCCCGGTTAGCGGGAGTAGGGTACGAGCAGTACTTC. Its protein product is CASSPPRLAGVGYEQYF.

The J gene is TRBJ1-3, the V gene TRBV19, with 7 bases matching TRBD1. CDR1 LNHDA and CDR2 SQIVND come from the germline V gene (reference sequence). V trimming: 5 bases; J trimming: 1 base; junction bases outside the gene matches: 8. The CDR3 is 16 amino acids. The CDR3 protein is CASSAPPTGSGNTIYF. DNA for the CDR3: TGTGCCAGTAGTGCCCCCCCGACAGGGTCTGGAAACACCATATATTTT.

The chain couples TRBV7-9 to TRBJ1-1, with 10 bases fitting TRBD1. The germline CDR1 and CDR2 sequences are SEHNR and FQNEAQ (reference sequence). CDR3 length: 15 amino acids. V shed 5 bases and J 5 bases; nucleotides not matched to a gene: 8. CDR3 sequence (DNA): TGTGCCAGCAGCCCGTTGGACAGGGGGAGGACTGAAGCTTTCTTT. Its translation is CASSPLDRGRTEAFF.

This clone was detected a few times. The chain has TRBV7-9 and TRBJ1-1; a possible D gene is TRBD1 (5 bases). V was shortened by 7 bases and J by 6 bases, with 12 bases between the two germline ends. This CDR3 comprises 12 residues. Germline values: CDR1 SEHNR, CDR2 FQNEAQ (reference sequence). This chain's CDR3 is CASTQGTAEAFF. CDR3 nucleotides: TGTGCCAGCACCCAGGGAACGGCTGAAGCTTTCTTT.